The clone carrying this TCR beta chain showed up many times. Its antigen is unknown. V shed 2 bases and J 1 base; nucleotides not matched to a gene: 2. Germline loops: CDR1 MGHDK, CDR2 SYGVNS. The CDR3 covers 14 residues. What was amplified from RNA transcripts were TCR beta CDR3 regions. RT-PCR in the first round (using the HTBI primer set) targeted the TCR CDR3. TCRdb reprocessed the multiplex PCR reads via MiXCR and lists one record per CDR3 protein. The sample contains about 480,000 distinct CDR3 sequences, approximately 25% of which appear only once. The entry originates in a study of T cells in Graves' hyperthyroidism and ophthalmopathy. Study findings and constraints: Classification by a 13 V-J model distinguished ophthalmopathy from stable hyperthyroidism. The model foresaw ophthalmopathy a median 6.5 months prior to onset.

Researchers barred patients who had uncontrolled infection, other autoimmune disease, pregnancy or lactation. Fresh 10 ml peripheral blood yielded PBMCs. V is TRBV25-1 and J is TRBJ2-7, with 7 positions matching TRBD1. Sequenced: blood. The TCR comes from a woman in her twenties or thirties with Graves' ophthalmopathy. DNA for the CDR3: TGTGCCAGCAGTGAAGTACAGGGGTCCTACGAGCAGTACTTC. Protein: CASSEVQGSYEQYF.